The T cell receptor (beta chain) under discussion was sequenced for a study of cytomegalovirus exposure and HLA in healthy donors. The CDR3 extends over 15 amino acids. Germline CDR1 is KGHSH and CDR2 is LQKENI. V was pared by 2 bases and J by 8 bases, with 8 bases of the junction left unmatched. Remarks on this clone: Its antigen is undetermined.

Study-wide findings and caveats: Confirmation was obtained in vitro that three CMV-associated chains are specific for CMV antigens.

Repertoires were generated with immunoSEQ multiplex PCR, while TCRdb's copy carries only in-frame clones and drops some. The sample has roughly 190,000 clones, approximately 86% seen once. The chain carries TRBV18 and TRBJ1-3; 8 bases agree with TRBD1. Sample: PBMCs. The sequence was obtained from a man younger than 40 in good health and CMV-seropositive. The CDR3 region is CASSPTDRVKHTIYF. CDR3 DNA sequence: TGTGCCAGCTCACCAACGGACAGGGTGAAACACACCATATATTTT.